This T cell receptor (beta chain) was profiled in a study of CD39 and CD103 CD8 tumor-infiltrating T cells. For tumor-infiltrating lymphocytes, EpCAM beads were added to negative-selection T-cell enrichment of thawed cells. The germline V gene encodes CDR1 PRHDT and CDR2 FYEKMQ (reference sequence). The CDR3 sequence is 16 residues long. V trimming: 5 bases; J trimming: 4 bases; junction bases outside the gene matches: 11. The assay was immunoSEQ multiplex PCR, and TCRdb's table has in-frame clones only and misses some. Seen here are under 2,000 clones, roughly four fifths observed once, and the top ten hold 30% to 45%.

The sequencing sample was made of CD39- CD103- CD8+ T cells sorted from the tumor. Subset of the sample: CD103-CD39- double-negative CD45RA- CD8 T cells. This receptor was obtained from a human donor with head and neck squamous cell carcinoma. This chain joins TRBV13 and TRBJ2-1, with TRBD2 identical over 7 bases. The CDR3 DNA follows: TGTGCCAGCAGCCCGCGGGGAGCGGGAAGGTACAATGAGCAGTTCTTC. Translating gives CASSPRGAGRYNEQFF.